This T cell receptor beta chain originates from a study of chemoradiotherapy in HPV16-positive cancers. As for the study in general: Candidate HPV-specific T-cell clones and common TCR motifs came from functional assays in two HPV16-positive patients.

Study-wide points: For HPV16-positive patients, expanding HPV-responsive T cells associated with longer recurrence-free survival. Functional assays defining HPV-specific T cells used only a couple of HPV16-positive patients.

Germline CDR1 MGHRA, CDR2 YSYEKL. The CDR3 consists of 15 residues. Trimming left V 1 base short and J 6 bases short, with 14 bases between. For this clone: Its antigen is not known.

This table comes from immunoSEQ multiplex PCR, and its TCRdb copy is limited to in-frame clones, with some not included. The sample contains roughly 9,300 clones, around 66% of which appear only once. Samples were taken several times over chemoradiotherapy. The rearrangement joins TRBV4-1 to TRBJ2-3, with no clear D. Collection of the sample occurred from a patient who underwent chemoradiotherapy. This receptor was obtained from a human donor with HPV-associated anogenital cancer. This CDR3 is CASSQVGVWQDTQYF. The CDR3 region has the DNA TGCGCCAGCAGCCAAGTAGGCGTTTGGCAGGATACGCAGTATTTT.